These T cell receptor beta chains were read from a single sample in a study of T cells after yellow fever vaccination. Using its own MiXCR run on the 5' RACE reads, TCRdb lists one record per CDR3 protein. This sample has some 600,000 distinct CDR3 sequences, with 10% to 15% found just once. Material: PBMCs, obtained on the day of the yellow fever booster vaccination. Source of these receptors: a man between 25 and 39 years old who received the YFV17D yellow fever vaccine. CDR3s leave out the opening cysteine and the closing phenylalanine or tryptophan.

TRBJ2-4 | TRBV5-5 | ASSLSSGSSNIQY
TRBJ2-7 | TRBV7-2 | ASSLRSGSSSSYEQY
TRBJ2-1 | TRBV5-1 | ASSLGVQNEQF
TRBJ2-2 | TRBV6-6 | AAAQTDTGELF
TRBJ2-7 | TRBV20-1 | SARGRQDYEQY
TRBJ2-1 | TRBV3-1 | ASSQGGRFYNEQF
TRBJ1-1 | TRBV20-1 | SAIVMETEAF
TRBJ2-7 | TRBV5-1 | ASHSSGRAAYEQY
TRBJ2-3 | TRBV7-2 | ASSLAVGPSTDTQY
TRBJ1-5 | TRBV7-8 | ASSLLTGGSNSNQPQH
TRBJ2-1 | TRBV20-1 | TARTGDNEQF
TRBJ1-4 | TRBV20-1 | SVKKNEKLF
TRBJ1-1 | TRBV7-2 | ASSLALLNTEAF
TRBJ2-1 | TRBV11-1 | ASSRGGRPNEQF
TRBJ2-5 | TRBV6-2/TRBV6-3 | ASSGAAGGQETQY
TRBJ2-7 | TRBV6-2/TRBV6-3 | ASRLADSYEQY
TRBJ2-7 | TRBV10-3 | AISAGTWSSYEQY
TRBJ2-3 | TRBV29-1 | SVASELEAADTQY
TRBJ2-2 | TRBV13 | ASSPSRLAENTGELF
TRBJ2-1 | TRBV28 | ASRTGFYNEQF
TRBJ2-1 | TRBV7-2 | ASTPWTSGNNEQF
TRBJ2-3 | TRBV12-3/TRBV12-4 | ASSSRSWVADTQY
TRBJ1-1 | TRBV30 | AWRKTEAF
TRBJ2-1 | TRBV24-1 | ATSAGSYNEQF
TRBJ2-7 | TRBV6-2/TRBV6-3 | ASRTPGQGGRSYEQY
TRBJ1-4 | TRBV19 | ASSLGTEKLF
TRBJ2-5 | TRBV3-1 | ASSQDSRGGETQY
TRBJ2-1 | TRBV7-2 | ASSLRTIQF
TRBJ2-3 | TRBV7-6 | ASSLAIGLAYTDTQY
TRBJ1-4 | TRBV27 | ASTDPLGKLF
TRBJ2-5 | TRBV9 | ASSTRQAQETQY
TRBJ2-1 | TRBV28 | DSSLPPQRF
TRBJ1-4 | TRBV4-1 | ASSQAGRANEKLF
TRBJ2-7 | TRBV13 | ASSKGDQGGEQY
TRBJ1-1 | TRBV28 | ASSLSLFPTEAF
TRBJ2-7 | TRBV12-3/TRBV12-4 | ASNRGGDGITYEQY
TRBJ2-1 | TRBV24-1 | ATSAGGGGGYNEQF
TRBJ2-7 | TRBV27 | ASSVSGKIYEQY
TRBJ2-3 | TRBV6-4 | ASSDPSGRTDTQY
TRBJ2-5 | TRBV7-2 | ASSLRRTGETQY
TRBJ2-2 | TRBV20-1 | SALAGPEAGELF
TRBJ2-2 | TRBV30 | AWSLGTGELF
TRBJ2-2 | TRBV12-3/TRBV12-4 | ASSLVAELF
TRBJ1-5 | TRBV5-5 | ASSLEARGGNQPQH
TRBJ2-7 | TRBV20-1 | SARTGTGTYEQY
TRBJ2-5 | TRBV19 | ASARSRTQETQY
TRBJ2-4 | TRBV14 | ASSQEGLAGEGAAKNIQY
TRBJ2-3 | TRBV12-3/TRBV12-4 | ASSPSWRVTSTDTQY
TRBJ2-1 | TRBV20-1 | SARRGFSYNEQF
TRBJ2-3 | TRBV9 | ASSNSLMNTDTQY
TRBJ1-2 | TRBV7-9 | ASSWLDVSAYGYT
TRBJ2-1 | TRBV5-8 | ASSWLGYEQF
TRBJ2-1 | TRBV29-1 | SVVLTGGTFNEQF